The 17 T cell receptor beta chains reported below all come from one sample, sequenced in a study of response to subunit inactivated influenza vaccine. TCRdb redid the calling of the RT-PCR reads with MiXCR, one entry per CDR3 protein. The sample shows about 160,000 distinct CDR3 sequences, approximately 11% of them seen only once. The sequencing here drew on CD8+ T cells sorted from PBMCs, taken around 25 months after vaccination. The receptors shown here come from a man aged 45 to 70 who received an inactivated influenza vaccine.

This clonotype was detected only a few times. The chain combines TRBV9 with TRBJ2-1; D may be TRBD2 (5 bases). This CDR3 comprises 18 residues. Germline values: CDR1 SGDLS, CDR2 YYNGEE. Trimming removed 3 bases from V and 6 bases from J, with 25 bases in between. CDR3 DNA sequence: TGTGCCAGCAGCGGGCGCCCCACAGCCGCCCTGGGGAGCAATGAGCAGTTCTTC. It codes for CASSGRPTAALGSNEQFF.

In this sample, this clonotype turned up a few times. The CDR3 DNA is TGCGCCAGCAGCCCGGACAGCACCAGTAATTCTGGGGCCAACGTCCTGACTTTC. Translated: CASSPDSTSNSGANVLTF. This chain joins TRBV4-3 and TRBJ2-6; possibly TRBD1 for D (6 bases). V shed 4 bases and J shed 1 base, with 17 bases lying between them. The CDR3 is made up of 18 amino acids. Germline V lookup: CDR1 LGHNA, CDR2 YSLEER.

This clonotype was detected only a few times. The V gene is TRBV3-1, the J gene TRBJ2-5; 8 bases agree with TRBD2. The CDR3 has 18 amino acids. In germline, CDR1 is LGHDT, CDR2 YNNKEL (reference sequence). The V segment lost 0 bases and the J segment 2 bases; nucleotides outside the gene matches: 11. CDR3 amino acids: CASSQEPSAGEIQETQYF. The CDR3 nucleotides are TGTGCCAGCAGCCAAGAGCCCTCAGCGGGGGAGATTCAAGAGACCCAGTACTTC.

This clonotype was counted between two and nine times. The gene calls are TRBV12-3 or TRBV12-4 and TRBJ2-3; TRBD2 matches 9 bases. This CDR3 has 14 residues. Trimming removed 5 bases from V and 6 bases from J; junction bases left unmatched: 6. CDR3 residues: CASSAGLALDTQYF. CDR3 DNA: TGTGCCAGCAGTGCGGGACTAGCATTGGATACGCAGTATTTT.

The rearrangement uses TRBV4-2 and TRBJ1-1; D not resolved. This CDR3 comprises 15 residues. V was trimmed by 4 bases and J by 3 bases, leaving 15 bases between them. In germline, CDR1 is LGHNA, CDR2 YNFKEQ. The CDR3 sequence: CASSLAGRGYTEAFF. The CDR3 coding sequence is TGTGCCAGCAGCCTCGCAGGACGCGGGTACACTGAAGCTTTCTTT.

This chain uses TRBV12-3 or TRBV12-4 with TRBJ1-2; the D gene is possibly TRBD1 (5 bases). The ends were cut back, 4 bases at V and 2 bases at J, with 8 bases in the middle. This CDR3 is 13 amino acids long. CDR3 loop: CASSSDTNYGYTF. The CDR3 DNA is TGTGCCAGCAGTTCGGACACGAACTATGGCTACACCTTC.

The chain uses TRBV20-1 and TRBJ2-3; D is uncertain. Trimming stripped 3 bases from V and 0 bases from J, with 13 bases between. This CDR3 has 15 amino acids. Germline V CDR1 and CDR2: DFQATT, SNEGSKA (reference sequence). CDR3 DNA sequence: TGCAGTGCTAGGGAGCTTCCCTCTAGCACAGATACGCAGTATTTT. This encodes CSARELPSSTDTQYF.

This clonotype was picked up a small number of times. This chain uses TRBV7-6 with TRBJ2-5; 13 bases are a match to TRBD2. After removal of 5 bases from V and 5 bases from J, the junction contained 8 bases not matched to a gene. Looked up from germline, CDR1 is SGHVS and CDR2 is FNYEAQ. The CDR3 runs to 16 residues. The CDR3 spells CASSIGTSGAVETQYF. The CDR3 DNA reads TGTGCCAGCAGCATTGGGACTAGCGGGGCGGTGGAGACCCAGTACTTC.

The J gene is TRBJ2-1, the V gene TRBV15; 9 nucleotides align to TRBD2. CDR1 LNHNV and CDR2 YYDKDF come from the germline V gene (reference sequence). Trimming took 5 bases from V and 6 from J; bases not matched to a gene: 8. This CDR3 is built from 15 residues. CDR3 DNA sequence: TGTGCCACCAGCCTCGGGCTAGCGGGGAGCAATGAGCAGTTCTTC. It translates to CATSLGLAGSNEQFF.

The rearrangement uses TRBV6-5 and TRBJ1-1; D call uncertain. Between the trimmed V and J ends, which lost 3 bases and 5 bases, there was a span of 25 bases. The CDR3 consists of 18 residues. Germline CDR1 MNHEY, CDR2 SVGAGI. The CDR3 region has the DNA TGTGCCAGCAGTTATCAGACGTTTTACCCTTCCGCGAGGACTGAAGCTTTCTTT. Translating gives CASSYQTFYPSARTEAFF.

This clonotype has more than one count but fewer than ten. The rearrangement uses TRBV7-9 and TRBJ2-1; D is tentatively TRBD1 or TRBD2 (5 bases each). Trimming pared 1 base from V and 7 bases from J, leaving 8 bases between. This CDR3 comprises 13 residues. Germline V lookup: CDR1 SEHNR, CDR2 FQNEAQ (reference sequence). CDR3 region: CASSLVWGNEQFF. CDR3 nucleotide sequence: TGTGCCAGCAGCTTAGTGTGGGGGAATGAGCAGTTCTTC.

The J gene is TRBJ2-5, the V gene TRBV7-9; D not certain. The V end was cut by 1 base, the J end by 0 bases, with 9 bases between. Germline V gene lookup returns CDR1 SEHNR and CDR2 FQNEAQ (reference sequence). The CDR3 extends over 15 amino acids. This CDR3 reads CASSLVRAYQETQYF. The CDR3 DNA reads TGTGCCAGCAGCTTAGTACGGGCTTACCAAGAGACCCAGTACTTC. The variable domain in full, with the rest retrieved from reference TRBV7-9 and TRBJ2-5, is DTGVSQNPRHKITKRGQNVTFRCDPISEHNRLYWYRQTLGQGPEFLTYFQNEAQLEKSRLLSDRFSAERPKGSFSTLEIQRTEQGDSAMYLCASSLVRAYQETQYFGPGTRLLVL.

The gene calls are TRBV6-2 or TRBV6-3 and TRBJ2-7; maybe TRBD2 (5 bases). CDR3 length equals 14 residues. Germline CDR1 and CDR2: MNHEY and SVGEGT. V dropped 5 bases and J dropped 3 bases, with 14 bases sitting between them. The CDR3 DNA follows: TGTGCCAGCAGTCCCCTCACTAGACGCTACGAGCAGTACTTC. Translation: CASSPLTRRYEQYF.

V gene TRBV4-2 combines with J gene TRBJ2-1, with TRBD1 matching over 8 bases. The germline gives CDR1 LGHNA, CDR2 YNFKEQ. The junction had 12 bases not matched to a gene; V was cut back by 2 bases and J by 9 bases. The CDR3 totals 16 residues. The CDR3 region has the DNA TGTGCCAGCAGCCAACCCAATATGGACAGGGTGGGTGAGCAGTTCTTC. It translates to CASSQPNMDRVGEQFF.

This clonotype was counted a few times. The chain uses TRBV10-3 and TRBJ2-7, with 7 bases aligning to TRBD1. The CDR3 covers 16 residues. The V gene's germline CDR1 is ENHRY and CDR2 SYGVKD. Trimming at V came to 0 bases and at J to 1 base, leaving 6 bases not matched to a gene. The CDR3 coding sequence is TGTGCCATCAGTGAGTCCGTGGACAGGAGATCCTACGAGCAGTACTTC. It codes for CAISESVDRRSYEQYF.

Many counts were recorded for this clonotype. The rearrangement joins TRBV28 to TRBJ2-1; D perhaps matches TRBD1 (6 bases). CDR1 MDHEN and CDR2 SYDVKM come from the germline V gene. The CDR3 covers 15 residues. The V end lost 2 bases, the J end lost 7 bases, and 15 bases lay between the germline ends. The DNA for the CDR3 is TGTGCCAGCAGTTTAGGCAGGGGCGCACATAATGAGCAGTTCTTC. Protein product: CASSLGRGAHNEQFF. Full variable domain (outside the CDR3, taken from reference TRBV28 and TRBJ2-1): DVKVTQSSRYLVKRTGEKVFLECVQDMDHENMFWYRQDPGLGLRLIYFSYDVKMKEKGDIPEGYSVSREKKERFSLILESASTNQTSMYLCASSLGRGAHNEQFFGPGTRLTVL.

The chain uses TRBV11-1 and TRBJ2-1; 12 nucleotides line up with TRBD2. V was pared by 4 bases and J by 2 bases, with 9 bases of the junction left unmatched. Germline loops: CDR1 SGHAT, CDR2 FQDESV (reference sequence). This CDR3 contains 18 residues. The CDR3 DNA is TGTGCCAGCAGCTCCACTTTGACTAGCGGGGGTACCTACAATGAGCAGTTCTTC. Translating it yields CASSSTLTSGGTYNEQFF.